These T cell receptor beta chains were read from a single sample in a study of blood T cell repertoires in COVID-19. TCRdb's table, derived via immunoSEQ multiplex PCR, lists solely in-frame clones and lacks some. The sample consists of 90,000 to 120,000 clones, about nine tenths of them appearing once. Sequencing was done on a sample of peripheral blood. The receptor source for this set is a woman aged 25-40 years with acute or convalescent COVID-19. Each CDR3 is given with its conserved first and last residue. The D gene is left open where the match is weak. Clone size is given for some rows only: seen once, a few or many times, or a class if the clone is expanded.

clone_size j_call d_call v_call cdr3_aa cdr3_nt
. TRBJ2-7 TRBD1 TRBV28 CASRDPGTGIPHEQYF TGTGCCAGCAGGGATCCCGGGACAGGGATTCCCCACGAGCAGTACTTC
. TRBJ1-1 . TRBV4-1 CASSRREGGGQTEAFF TGCGCCAGCAGCCGAAGGGAGGGCGGGGGGCAGACTGAAGCTTTCTTT
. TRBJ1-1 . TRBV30 CAWKGEWTEAFF TGTGCCTGGAAGGGGGAGTGGACTGAAGCTTTCTTT
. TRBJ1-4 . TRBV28 CASSTQRGKLFF TGTGCCAGCAGTACCCAGAGGGGGAAACTGTTTTTT
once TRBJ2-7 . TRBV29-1 CSVNGGTYEQYF TGCAGCGTCAATGGGGGCACCTACGAGCAGTACTTC
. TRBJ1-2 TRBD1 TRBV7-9 CASSLDLGTGEDGYTF TGTGCCAGCAGCCTGGACCTAGGGACAGGGGAAGATGGCTACACCTTC
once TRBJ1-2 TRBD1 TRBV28 CASSPGQGNYGYTF TGTGCCAGCAGTCCAGGACAGGGGAACTATGGCTACACCTTC
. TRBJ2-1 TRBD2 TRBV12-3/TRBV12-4 CASGRGRDNEQFF TGTGCCAGTGGGCGCGGGAGAGACAATGAGCAGTTCTTC
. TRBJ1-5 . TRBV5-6 CASSSGNQPQHF TGTGCCAGCAGCTCGGGGAATCAGCCCCAGCATTTT
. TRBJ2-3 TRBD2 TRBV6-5 CASSSKLAAPNTQYF TGTGCCAGCAGTTCCAAACTAGCGGCCCCGAATACGCAGTATTTT
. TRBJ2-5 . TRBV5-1 CASSWTRAGQETQYF TGCGCCAGCAGCTGGACCAGGGCAGGTCAAGAGACCCAGTACTTC
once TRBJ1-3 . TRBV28 CASSLSGLWNTIYF TGTGCCAGCAGTTTGAGTGGACTATGGAACACCATATATTTT
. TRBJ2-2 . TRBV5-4 CASSPDSIANTGELFF TGTGCCAGCAGCCCGGACAGTATTGCGAACACCGGGGAGCTGTTTTTT
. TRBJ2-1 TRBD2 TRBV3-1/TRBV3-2 CASSPGTSGREQFF TGTGCCAGCAGCCCCGGGACTAGCGGGAGAGAGCAGTTCTTC
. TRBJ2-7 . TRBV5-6 CASSWGGDSRYEQYF TGTGCCAGCAGCTGGGGAGGAGACAGTCGCTACGAGCAGTACTTC
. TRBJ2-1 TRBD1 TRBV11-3 CASSLDGTDEQFF TGTGCCAGCAGCTTAGATGGGACAGATGAGCAGTTCTTC
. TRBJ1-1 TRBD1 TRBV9 CASSPLGTGNTEAFF TGTGCCAGCAGCCCCCTAGGGACAGGGAACACTGAAGCTTTCTTT
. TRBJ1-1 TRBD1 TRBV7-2 CASSLYPTGTAFF TGTGCCAGCAGCCTTTACCCGACAGGGACGGCTTTCTTT
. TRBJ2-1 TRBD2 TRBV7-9 CASSLGPSGRSYNEQFF TGTGCCAGCAGCTTAGGCCCTAGCGGGAGGTCCTACAATGAGCAGTTCTTC
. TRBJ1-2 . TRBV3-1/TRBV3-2 CASSQETGTGGYTF TGTGCCAGCAGCCAAGAAACAGGGACGGGTGGCTACACCTTC
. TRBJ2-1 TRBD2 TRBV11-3 CASSPSGGPYNEQFF TGTGCCAGCAGCCCTAGCGGGGGGCCTTACAATGAGCAGTTCTTC
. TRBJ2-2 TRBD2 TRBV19 CASSLYGGTGELFF TGTGCCAGTTCACTCTACGGGGGGACCGGGGAGCTGTTTTTT
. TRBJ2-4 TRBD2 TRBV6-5 CASGASGRDKNIQYF TGTGCCAGCGGAGCTAGCGGGAGGGACAAAAACATTCAGTACTTC
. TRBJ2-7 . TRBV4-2 CASSQNQQAYEQYF TGTGCCAGCAGCCAAAACCAACAGGCATACGAGCAGTACTTC
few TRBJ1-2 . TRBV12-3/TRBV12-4 CASSLVHRHGYTF TGTGCCAGCAGTTTAGTTCACAGACATGGCTACACCTTC
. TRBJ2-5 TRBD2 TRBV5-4 CASNLAGEAKTQYF TGTGCCAGCAATCTAGCGGGAGAAGCAAAGACCCAGTACTTC
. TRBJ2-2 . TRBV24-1 CATDGIWRQYTGELFF TGTGCCACCGACGGCATCTGGAGGCAGTACACCGGGGAGCTGTTTTTT
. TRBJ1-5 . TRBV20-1 CSASWAGNQPQHF TGCAGTGCTAGTTGGGCAGGCAATCAGCCCCAGCATTTT
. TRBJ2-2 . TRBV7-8 CASSNHGAGGGELFF TGTGCCAGCAGCAACCATGGCGCGGGCGGGGGGGAGCTGTTTTTT
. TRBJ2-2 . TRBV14 CASSRAGSTGELFF TGTGCCAGCAGCCGTGCGGGCTCCACCGGGGAGCTGTTTTTT
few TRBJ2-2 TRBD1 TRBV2 CASSEQGANTGELFF TGTGCCAGCAGCGAACAGGGGGCTAACACCGGGGAGCTGTTTTTT
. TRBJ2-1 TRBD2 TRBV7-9 CASSFTLRTSTDEQFF TGTGCCAGCAGCTTCACCCTTAGGACTAGCACCGATGAGCAGTTCTTC
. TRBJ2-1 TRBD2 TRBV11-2 CASSLRTSGLEQFF TGTGCCAGCAGCTTGAGGACTAGTGGCCTTGAGCAGTTCTTC
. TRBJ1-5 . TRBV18 CASSPLADQPQHF TGTGCCAGCTCACCATTAGCAGATCAGCCCCAGCATTTT
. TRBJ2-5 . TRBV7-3 CASSLNGGRGDLGTQYF TGTGCCAGCAGCTTAAACGGCGGCAGGGGGGATTTGGGGACCCAGTACTTC
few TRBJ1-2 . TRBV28 CASRSNYGYTF TGTGCCAGTAGAAGTAACTATGGCTACACCTTC
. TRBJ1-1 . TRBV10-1 CASSDRVGTEAFF TGCGCCAGCAGTGACAGGGTGGGCACTGAAGCTTTCTTT
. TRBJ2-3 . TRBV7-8 CASSLRGGHTDTQYF TGTGCCAGCAGCTTAAGGGGGGGCCACACAGATACGCAGTATTTT
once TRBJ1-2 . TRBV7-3 CASSPQGYGYTF TGTGCCAGCAGCCCTCAGGGCTATGGCTACACCTTC
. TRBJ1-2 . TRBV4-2 CASSQGTGVEVDGYTF TGTGCCAGCAGCCAAGGGACCGGGGTCGAGGTCGATGGCTACACCTTC
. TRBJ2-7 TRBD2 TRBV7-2 CASSLASGRYEQYF TGTGCCAGCAGCTTAGCTAGCGGGAGGTACGAGCAGTACTTC
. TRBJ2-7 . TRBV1 CTSSRVLAGEYEQYF TGCACCAGCAGCCGGGTACTAGCGGGAGAATACGAGCAGTACTTC
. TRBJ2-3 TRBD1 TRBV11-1 CASSRQGVAPADTQYF TGTGCCAGCAGTCGACAGGGAGTGGCTCCGGCAGATACGCAGTATTTT
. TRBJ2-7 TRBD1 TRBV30 CAWSRQGEQEQYF TGTGCCTGGTCCCGACAGGGGGAACAAGAGCAGTACTTC
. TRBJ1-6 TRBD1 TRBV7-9 CASNRGLNSPLHF TGTGCCAGCAACAGGGGGCTCAATTCACCCCTCCACTTT
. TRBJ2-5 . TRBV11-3 CASSRVGIGSGETQYF TGTGCCAGCAGCCGGGTCGGGATCGGGTCGGGGGAGACCCAGTACTTC
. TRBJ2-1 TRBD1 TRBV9 CASSASTGAGDNEQFF TGTGCCAGCAGCGCGTCGACAGGGGCTGGGGATAATGAGCAGTTCTTC
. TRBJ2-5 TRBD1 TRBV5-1 CASSLLTGDAETQYF TGCGCCAGCAGCTTGTTGACAGGGGATGCCGAGACCCAGTACTTC
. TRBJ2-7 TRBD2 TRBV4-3 CASSQGTSGTPLSYEQYF TGCGCCAGCAGCCAAGGGACTAGCGGGACGCCCCTCTCCTACGAGCAGTACTTC
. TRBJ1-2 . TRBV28 CASGGPGYNYGYTF TGTGCCTCAGGTGGGCCAGGGTATAACTATGGCTACACCTTC